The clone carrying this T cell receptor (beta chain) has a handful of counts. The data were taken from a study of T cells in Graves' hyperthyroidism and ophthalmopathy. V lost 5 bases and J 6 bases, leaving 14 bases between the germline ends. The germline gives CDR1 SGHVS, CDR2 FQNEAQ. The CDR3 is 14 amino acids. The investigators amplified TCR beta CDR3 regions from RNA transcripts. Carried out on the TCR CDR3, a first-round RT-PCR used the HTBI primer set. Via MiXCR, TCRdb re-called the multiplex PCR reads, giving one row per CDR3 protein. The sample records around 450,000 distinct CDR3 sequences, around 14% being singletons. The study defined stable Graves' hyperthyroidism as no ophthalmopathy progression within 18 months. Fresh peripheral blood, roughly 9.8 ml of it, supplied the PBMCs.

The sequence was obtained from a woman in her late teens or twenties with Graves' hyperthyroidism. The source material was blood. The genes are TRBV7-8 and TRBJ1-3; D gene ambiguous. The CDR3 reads CASSPSPGANTIYF. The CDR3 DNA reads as TGTGCCAGCAGCCCCTCACCTGGCGCAAACACCATATATTTT. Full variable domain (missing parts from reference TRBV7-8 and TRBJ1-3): GAGVSQSPRYKVAKRGQDVALRCDPISGHVSLFWYQQALGQGPEFLTYFQNEAQLDKSGLPSDRFFAERPEGSVSTLKIQRTQQEDSAVYLCASSPSPGANTIYFGEGSWLTVV.